This T cell receptor beta chain was documented in a study of T-cell memory formation after mild COVID-19. As concerns this clonotype: Its antigen is undetermined.

TCRdb recomputed calls from the 5' RACE reads with MiXCR, one row per CDR3 protein. The data show around 430,000 distinct CDR3 sequences, with more than 15% seen just once and roughly a fifth held by the top ten. CDR3 length: 13 residues. Germline CDR1 reads SGHDT; CDR2 reads YYEEEE. V dropped 3 bases and J dropped 3 bases, with 7 bases sitting between them. Findings of the study overall: Contracting CD8+ clones were enriched in EMRA, CD4+ mainly in CM and EM. The second-wave clones peaking on day 37 were not confirmed as SARS-CoV-2-specific.

The clonotype was recovered from a man aged 18 to 30 who had mild COVID-19 (a few samples of this study predate the infection). Cell type and time point are not known. V gene TRBV5-6 combines with J gene TRBJ1-3; D gene unclear. Sequenced: PBMCs or a T cell subset sorted from them (not recorded which). The CDR3 nucleotides read TGTGCCAGCAGCTGGGAGATTGGAAACACCATATATTTT. Its protein product is CASSWEIGNTIYF.